This passage covers 2 T cell receptor beta chains from one sample sequenced in a study of CD8 T cells in Susac syndrome. It was with random hexamers that 0.5 to 1 ug RNA was reverse transcribed. Using its own MiXCR run on the immunoSEQ multiplex PCR reads, TCRdb lists one record per CDR3 protein. The sample has approximately 190,000 distinct CDR3 sequences, 91% seen once. What was sequenced was CD4+ T cells from PBMCs. Every receptor here comes from a human donor with Susac syndrome.

The rearrangement joins TRBV9 to TRBJ2-4, with D perhaps TRBD1 or TRBD2 (5 bases each). This CDR3 comprises 14 residues. Germline V gene data show CDR1 as SGDLS and CDR2 as YYNGEE. V was trimmed by 0 bases and J by 5 bases, leaving 9 bases between them. CDR3 amino acids: CASSVDVGQNIQYF. In DNA form, the CDR3 reads TGTGCCAGCAGCGTAGATGTGGGACAAAACATTCAGTACTTC.

The chain recombines TRBV29-1 with TRBJ1-1; 9 bases fit TRBD1. The V segment lost 5 bases and the J segment 4 bases; nucleotides outside the gene matches: 11. The CDR3 has 15 residues. Germline V CDR1 and CDR2: SQVTM, ANQGSEA. The CDR3 nucleotides read TGCAGCGTTCCGGGACAGGGAGTTTGGGGCACTGAAGCTTTCTTT. Amino acid sequence: CSVPGQGVWGTEAFF.